Listed below are T cell receptor beta chains from one sample, sequenced in a study of blood T cell repertoires in COVID-19. Sequencing was performed with immunoSEQ multiplex PCR; in TCRdb, only in-frame clones are kept and a portion is missing. This table holds about 250,000 clones, around 83% found once. The sequencing sample was made of peripheral blood. These receptors all stem from a man older than 75 with acute or convalescent COVID-19. Both conserved end residues are part of each CDR3. A D gene is named only where the DNA matches it firmly. Some rows have no size entry. The others give once, few or many, or a class for an expanded clone.

v_gene: TRBV5-1; len: 14; d_gene: TRBD1; abundance: -; j_gene: TRBJ1-2; CDR3aa: CASRRDSSNYGYTF; CDR3nt: TGCGCCAGCAGGCGGGACAGTTCTAACTATGGCTACACCTTC
v_gene: TRBV30; len: 17; d_gene: -; abundance: -; j_gene: TRBJ1-3; CDR3aa: CAWSAGRKGLLGNTIYF; CDR3nt: TGTGCCTGGAGTGCAGGCAGGAAGGGACTCTTAGGAAACACCATATATTTT
v_gene: TRBV14; len: 16; d_gene: -; abundance: -; j_gene: TRBJ2-3; CDR3aa: CASSPGRGGSTDTQYF; CDR3nt: TGTGCCAGCAGCCCCGGTAGAGGGGGTAGCACAGATACGCAGTATTTT
v_gene: TRBV5-1; len: 15; d_gene: TRBD1; abundance: -; j_gene: TRBJ2-5; CDR3aa: CASSRLDRAQETQYF; CDR3nt: TGCGCCAGCAGCAGGCTGGACAGGGCACAAGAGACCCAGTACTTC
v_gene: TRBV5-6; len: 14; d_gene: TRBD1; abundance: once; j_gene: TRBJ1-3; CDR3aa: CASSARGRGNTIYF; CDR3nt: TGTGCCAGCAGCGCCAGGGGGAGGGGAAACACCATATATTTT
v_gene: TRBV7-2; len: 16; d_gene: -; abundance: -; j_gene: TRBJ2-6; CDR3aa: CASSLVRSSGANVLTF; CDR3nt: TGTGCCAGCAGCTTAGTCCGGAGCTCTGGGGCCAACGTCCTGACTTTC
v_gene: TRBV9; len: 15; d_gene: TRBD2; abundance: -; j_gene: TRBJ2-5; CDR3aa: CASSVGGTSGETQYF; CDR3nt: TGTGCCAGCAGCGTAGGCGGGACTAGCGGAGAGACCCAGTACTTC
v_gene: TRBV6-6; len: 16; d_gene: TRBD1; abundance: -; j_gene: TRBJ1-6; CDR3aa: CASSSSTGGGGSPLHF; CDR3nt: TGTGCCAGCAGTTCCTCAACAGGGGGCGGAGGGTCACCCCTCCACTTT
v_gene: TRBV4-2; len: 17; d_gene: TRBD2; abundance: -; j_gene: TRBJ2-1; CDR3aa: CASSQEPSGSSYNEQFF; CDR3nt: TGTGCCAGCAGCCAAGAACCTAGCGGGAGCTCCTACAATGAGCAGTTCTTC
v_gene: TRBV7-9; len: 13; d_gene: -; abundance: -; j_gene: TRBJ1-5; CDR3aa: CASSLATPGPQHF; CDR3nt: TGTGCCAGCAGCTTAGCGACCCCAGGGCCCCAGCATTTT
v_gene: TRBV3-1/TRBV3-2; len: 15; d_gene: TRBD1; abundance: -; j_gene: TRBJ2-7; CDR3aa: CASSHFRQGGYEQYF; CDR3nt: TGTGCCAGCAGCCACTTCCGACAGGGTGGCTACGAGCAGTACTTC
v_gene: TRBV3-1/TRBV3-2; len: 14; d_gene: TRBD2; abundance: -; j_gene: TRBJ2-3; CDR3aa: CASGLAGGQGTQYF; CDR3nt: TGTGCCAGCGGACTAGCGGGGGGCCAAGGTACGCAGTATTTT
v_gene: TRBV5-1; len: 15; d_gene: -; abundance: -; j_gene: TRBJ1-2; CDR3aa: CASSLGAGMDYGYTF; CDR3nt: TGCGCCAGCAGCTTGGGAGCGGGAATGGACTATGGCTACACCTTC
v_gene: TRBV11-2; len: 17; d_gene: -; abundance: -; j_gene: TRBJ2-2; CDR3aa: CASSSGPLRRGTGELFF; CDR3nt: TGTGCCAGCAGCTCCGGGCCGCTACGAAGAGGGACCGGGGAGCTGTTTTTT
v_gene: TRBV6-1; len: 15; d_gene: TRBD1; abundance: -; j_gene: TRBJ1-5; CDR3aa: CASSSRQGERQPQHF; CDR3nt: TGTGCCAGCAGTTCCCGACAGGGGGAACGTCAGCCCCAGCATTTT
v_gene: TRBV6-5; len: 14; d_gene: TRBD1; abundance: -; j_gene: TRBJ2-3; CDR3aa: CASIKDRGQDTQYF; CDR3nt: TGTGCCAGCATTAAGGACAGGGGTCAAGATACGCAGTATTTT
v_gene: TRBV5-1; len: 14; d_gene: -; abundance: -; j_gene: TRBJ1-2; CDR3aa: CASSSDSRDYGYTF; CDR3nt: TGCGCCAGCAGCTCGGACAGCCGAGATTATGGCTACACCTTC
v_gene: TRBV2; len: 14; d_gene: -; abundance: -; j_gene: TRBJ1-5; CDR3aa: CASSERGASGPQHF; CDR3nt: TGTGCCAGCAGTGAACGGGGGGCCTCTGGGCCCCAGCATTTT
v_gene: TRBV6-6; len: 15; d_gene: TRBD2; abundance: -; j_gene: TRBJ2-7; CDR3aa: CASSYSSGGSYEQYF; CDR3nt: TGTGCCAGCAGTTATTCTAGCGGGGGCTCCTACGAGCAGTACTTC
v_gene: TRBV7-9; len: 13; d_gene: -; abundance: -; j_gene: TRBJ2-7; CDR3aa: CASSLGASYEQYF; CDR3nt: TGTGCCAGCAGCTTAGGGGCTTCCTACGAGCAGTACTTC
v_gene: TRBV19; len: 14; d_gene: -; abundance: once; j_gene: TRBJ1-5; CDR3aa: CASSIGALDQPQHF; CDR3nt: TGTGCCAGTAGTATAGGGGCGTTAGACCAGCCCCAGCATTTT
v_gene: TRBV4-1; len: 15; d_gene: -; abundance: once; j_gene: TRBJ2-7; CDR3aa: CASSQGLQNPYEQYF; CDR3nt: TGCGCCAGCAGCCAAGGGCTACAGAACCCCTACGAGCAGTACTTC
v_gene: TRBV3-1/TRBV3-2; len: 16; d_gene: TRBD1; abundance: -; j_gene: TRBJ1-4; CDR3aa: CASSDYRTGKSEKLFF; CDR3nt: TGTGCCAGCAGCGACTATAGGACAGGGAAAAGTGAAAAACTGTTTTTT
v_gene: TRBV30; len: 11; d_gene: -; abundance: once; j_gene: TRBJ1-2; CDR3aa: CAWSVYGGYTF; CDR3nt: TGTGCCTGGAGTGTATACGGGGGCTACACCTTC
v_gene: TRBV19; len: 15; d_gene: -; abundance: -; j_gene: TRBJ1-1; CDR3aa: CASSMSSSGNTEAFF; CDR3nt: TGTGCCAGTAGTATGTCAAGCTCTGGGAACACTGAAGCTTTCTTT
v_gene: TRBV5-1; len: 15; d_gene: -; abundance: -; j_gene: TRBJ1-1; CDR3aa: CASRRAGQMNTEAFF; CDR3nt: TGCGCCAGCAGGAGGGCAGGACAGATGAACACTGAAGCTTTCTTT
v_gene: TRBV5-4; len: 15; d_gene: -; abundance: -; j_gene: TRBJ2-6; CDR3aa: CASSLGNSGANVLTF; CDR3nt: TGTGCCAGCAGCTTGGGTAACTCTGGGGCCAACGTCCTGACTTTC
v_gene: TRBV7-2; len: 15; d_gene: -; abundance: -; j_gene: TRBJ2-1; CDR3aa: CASSPGGGIRNEQFF; CDR3nt: TGTGCCAGCAGCCCGGGCGGCGGGATAAGGAATGAGCAGTTCTTC
v_gene: TRBV18; len: 16; d_gene: TRBD2; abundance: -; j_gene: TRBJ2-1; CDR3aa: CASSPVSGSGYNEQFF; CDR3nt: TGTGCCAGCTCACCTGTTAGCGGGAGCGGTTACAATGAGCAGTTCTTC
v_gene: TRBV5-1; len: 16; d_gene: TRBD1; abundance: -; j_gene: TRBJ2-1; CDR3aa: CASSLLGQGANNEQFF; CDR3nt: TGCGCCAGCAGCCTACTGGGACAGGGGGCGAACAATGAGCAGTTCTTC
v_gene: TRBV30; len: 15; d_gene: -; abundance: -; j_gene: TRBJ1-4; CDR3aa: CAWSVTSATNEKLFF; CDR3nt: TGTGCCTGGAGTGTAACAAGCGCAACTAATGAAAAACTGTTTTTT
v_gene: TRBV9; len: 14; d_gene: TRBD1; abundance: -; j_gene: TRBJ1-5; CDR3aa: CASGRTGGNQPQHF; CDR3nt: TGTGCCAGTGGGAGGACAGGAGGGAATCAGCCCCAGCATTTT
v_gene: TRBV28; len: 12; d_gene: TRBD1; abundance: -; j_gene: TRBJ1-2; CDR3aa: CASRTGGYGYTF; CDR3nt: TGTGCCAGCCGGACAGGAGGGTATGGCTACACCTTC
v_gene: TRBV28; len: 11; d_gene: TRBD1; abundance: -; j_gene: TRBJ2-3; CDR3aa: CASRLQGAQYF; CDR3nt: TGTGCCAGCAGGTTACAGGGGGCCCAGTATTTT
v_gene: TRBV30; len: 14; d_gene: TRBD1; abundance: -; j_gene: TRBJ1-1; CDR3aa: CAWSVSGTGLQAFF; CDR3nt: TGTGCCTGGAGTGTTAGTGGGACAGGGCTTCAAGCTTTCTTT
v_gene: TRBV6-6; len: 12; d_gene: TRBD1; abundance: -; j_gene: TRBJ1-2; CDR3aa: CASSATGDGYTF; CDR3nt: TGTGCCAGCAGTGCTACAGGGGACGGCTACACCTTC
v_gene: TRBV19; len: 15; d_gene: TRBD1; abundance: -; j_gene: TRBJ1-1; CDR3aa: CASSIGPRQGAGAFF; CDR3nt: TGTGCCAGTAGTATAGGACCGAGACAGGGGGCAGGCGCTTTCTTT
v_gene: TRBV30; len: 14; d_gene: -; abundance: -; j_gene: TRBJ1-1; CDR3aa: CAWSVQGLNTEAFF; CDR3nt: TGTGCCTGGAGTGTACAGGGCCTAAACACTGAAGCTTTCTTT
v_gene: TRBV7-9; len: 13; d_gene: TRBD1; abundance: -; j_gene: TRBJ1-1; CDR3aa: CASSPRQGAEAFF; CDR3nt: TGTGCCAGCAGCCCAAGACAGGGGGCTGAAGCTTTCTTT
v_gene: TRBV24-1; len: 18; d_gene: TRBD2; abundance: -; j_gene: TRBJ2-1; CDR3aa: CATSDLRGSGNSYNEQFF; CDR3nt: TGTGCCACCAGTGATTTGCGGGGTAGCGGGAACTCCTACAATGAGCAGTTCTTC
v_gene: TRBV4-2; len: 16; d_gene: TRBD2; abundance: -; j_gene: TRBJ2-7; CDR3aa: CASSQVSRRGGSEQYF; CDR3nt: TGTGCCAGCAGCCAAGTGTCCCGGCGGGGGGGGTCGGAGCAGTACTTC
v_gene: TRBV10-3; len: 14; d_gene: TRBD2; abundance: -; j_gene: TRBJ2-1; CDR3aa: CAGSPSGDYNEQFF; CDR3nt: TGTGCCGGGTCCCCTAGCGGAGATTACAATGAGCAGTTCTTC
v_gene: TRBV15; len: 12; d_gene: TRBD1; abundance: -; j_gene: TRBJ2-1; CDR3aa: CATSRAGGEQFF; CDR3nt: TGTGCCACCAGCAGAGCAGGGGGTGAGCAGTTCTTC
v_gene: TRBV5-1; len: 15; d_gene: -; abundance: -; j_gene: TRBJ1-6; CDR3aa: CASRPWTSYNSPLHF; CDR3nt: TGCGCCAGCAGACCCTGGACATCCTATAATTCACCCCTCCACTTT
v_gene: TRBV6-2/TRBV6-3; len: 16; d_gene: TRBD1; abundance: -; j_gene: TRBJ2-1; CDR3aa: CASSFSRDRYYNEQFF; CDR3nt: TGTGCCAGCAGCTTTAGCCGGGACAGGTACTACAATGAGCAGTTCTTC
v_gene: TRBV7-9; len: 16; d_gene: TRBD1; abundance: -; j_gene: TRBJ2-7; CDR3aa: CASSFRPGQGDYEQYF; CDR3nt: TGTGCCAGCAGCTTTCGTCCGGGACAGGGGGACTACGAGCAGTACTTC
v_gene: TRBV15; len: 18; d_gene: TRBD1; abundance: few; j_gene: TRBJ2-6; CDR3aa: CATSRDYGTGAGANVLTF; CDR3nt: TGTGCCACCAGCAGAGATTACGGGACAGGAGCCGGGGCCAACGTCCTGACTTTC
v_gene: TRBV5-5; len: 17; d_gene: TRBD1; abundance: -; j_gene: TRBJ2-2; CDR3aa: CASSLAQGAPVTGELFF; CDR3nt: TGTGCCAGCAGCTTGGCACAGGGGGCGCCCGTAACCGGGGAGCTGTTTTTT
v_gene: TRBV6-5; len: 16; d_gene: -; abundance: -; j_gene: TRBJ1-1; CDR3aa: CASSYSGRSGVTEAFF; CDR3nt: TGTGCCAGCAGTTACTCGGGACGGTCAGGGGTCACTGAAGCTTTCTTT
v_gene: TRBV30; len: 14; d_gene: TRBD1; abundance: -; j_gene: TRBJ1-6; CDR3aa: CAWQTGAYNSPLHF; CDR3nt: TGTGCCTGGCAGACAGGGGCCTATAATTCACCCCTCCACTTT
v_gene: TRBV27; len: 15; d_gene: TRBD1; abundance: -; j_gene: TRBJ1-2; CDR3aa: CASSGQGLANYGYTF; CDR3nt: TGTGCCAGCAGTGGACAGGGGCTAGCAAACTATGGCTACACCTTC
v_gene: TRBV2; len: 11; d_gene: -; abundance: few; j_gene: TRBJ2-7; CDR3aa: CASRRGQEQYF; CDR3nt: TGTGCCAGCAGAAGGGGCCAGGAGCAGTACTTC
v_gene: TRBV19; len: 15; d_gene: TRBD1; abundance: few; j_gene: TRBJ1-5; CDR3aa: CASRDRGYSNQPQHF; CDR3nt: TGTGCCAGTAGGGACAGGGGTTATAGCAATCAGCCCCAGCATTTT
v_gene: TRBV6-1; len: 15; d_gene: TRBD1; abundance: -; j_gene: TRBJ1-1; CDR3aa: CASSEVGRGRAEAFF; CDR3nt: TGTGCCAGCAGTGAGGTGGGCAGGGGGCGAGCTGAAGCTTTCTTT
v_gene: TRBV6-2/TRBV6-3; len: 16; d_gene: TRBD1; abundance: many; j_gene: TRBJ1-5; CDR3aa: CASSYLDREGNQPQHF; CDR3nt: TGTGCCAGCAGTTACCTGGACAGGGAGGGCAATCAGCCCCAGCATTTT